This T cell receptor (beta chain) originates from a study of cytotoxic CD8 clonotypes in ibrutinib-treated CLL. Across the whole study: Productive templates per sample averaged approximately 240,000; productive rearrangements, 75,000 to 100,000. Study outcomes and limitations: Sustained-remission and progressing patients' sampling times differed. Clonality rose at ibrutinib response and fell back toward baseline at progression.

Comment on this clone: Its antigen is unidentified.

In germline, CDR1 is SGHNT, CDR2 YYREEE (reference sequence). The CDR3 consists of 18 residues. Trimming took 4 bases from V and 2 from J, leaving 24 bases between them. A 1 in 200,000 to 1 in 1 million T cell depth was the sequencing target. TCRdb keeps only in-frame clones here, not all; method: immunoSEQ multiplex PCR. This table holds more than 150,000 clones, about two thirds found once. The receptor was derived from a human donor with chronic lymphocytic leukemia. The chain uses TRBV5-4 and TRBJ1-2; D might be TRBD1 (5 bases). The sequencing used PBMCs, collected after 24 months of ibrutinib treatment. Written as DNA, the CDR3 is TGTGCCAGCAGCCCCCCGTTTTCGGTAGGCAGGGACAACTATGGCTACACCTTC. Its translation is CASSPPFSVGRDNYGYTF.